The 12 T cell receptor beta chains given below trace back to one sample, sequenced in a study of early T cells in non-severe SARS-CoV-2 infection. Via MiXCR, TCRdb re-called the 5' RACE reads, giving one row per CDR3 protein. The sample yields around 77,000 distinct CDR3 sequences, approximately 5% seen once. The sequencing used whole blood, collected at baseline. These receptors all come from an adult who was a healthcare worker with PCR-confirmed SARS-CoV-2 infection or an uninfected control (not recorded which).

The rearrangement joins TRBV2 to TRBJ1-6; no clear D. Germline values: CDR1 SNHLY, CDR2 FYNNEI. The CDR3 covers 13 residues. Trimming took off 7 bases at V and 6 bases at J, with 10 bases between the two ends. The CDR3 DNA follows: TGTGCCAGCAATTTTGGACCTAATTCACCCCTCCACTTT. Translation gives CASNFGPNSPLHF.

This clonotype was seen a handful of times. This chain links TRBV7-8 with TRBJ2-1, with D perhaps TRBD2 (6 bases). The CDR3 is made up of 16 amino acids. V gave up 5 bases and J gave up 7 bases, with 21 bases separating them. CDR1 SGHVS and CDR2 FQNEAQ come from the germline V gene. The CDR3 coding sequence is TGTGCCAGCAGCCGTCCGGAGGACTATAACACGAATGAGCAGTTCTTC. Protein product: CASSRPEDYNTNEQFF.

This clonotype occurred many times. V gene TRBV30 combines with J gene TRBJ2-1; D possibly corresponds to TRBD1 (5 bases). CDR3 length: 13 residues. V shed 2 bases and J shed 6 bases, with 11 bases lying between them. Germline loops: CDR1 GTSNPN, CDR2 SVGIG (reference sequence). CDR3 nucleotides: TGTGCCTGGAGTTTACGACAGAGCAATGAGCAGTTCTTC. This translates into CAWSLRQSNEQFF.

The chain joins TRBV20-1 to TRBJ2-7; TRBD1 matches 9 bases. This CDR3 is 15 amino acids long. The V gene's germline CDR1 is DFQATT and CDR2 SNEGSKA (reference sequence). V lost 3 bases to trimming and J lost 3 bases; unmatched junction nucleotides: 9. The CDR3 here is CSARDGQGPNYEQYF. CDR3 DNA sequence: TGCAGTGCTAGGGACGGACAGGGGCCAAACTACGAGCAGTACTTC.

This clonotype was seen a few times. The chain has TRBV25-1 and TRBJ2-1; D gene uncertain. This CDR3 contains 13 residues. In germline, CDR1 is MGHDK, CDR2 SYGVNS. V lost 0 bases and J lost 6, with 6 bases in between. The CDR3 coding sequence is TGTGCCAGCAGTGAATATTACTCCAATGAGCAGTTCTTC. Its translation is CASSEYYSNEQFF.

This clonotype has at least ten counts. The genes are TRBV28 and TRBJ1-6; perhaps TRBD1 as D (5 bases). The germline V gene encodes CDR1 MDHEN and CDR2 SYDVKM. V was clipped by 6 bases and J by 7 bases, with 7 bases between them. This CDR3 is built from 12 residues. The CDR3 protein is CASRQGNSPLHF. Here the CDR3 DNA reads TGTGCCAGCAGGCAGGGAAATTCACCCCTCCACTTT.

This clonotype has ten or more counts. This sequence joins TRBV27 and TRBJ2-7; D is ambiguous. Germline CDR1 is MNHEY and CDR2 is SMNVEV (reference sequence). V was clipped by 6 bases and J by 2 bases, with 11 bases between them. There are 13 residues in the CDR3. The CDR3 bases are TGTGCCAGCAGCTTGGGCCAGCCCTACGAGCAGTACTTC. It encodes CASSLGQPYEQYF.

This clonotype was counted at least ten times. The V gene is TRBV28, the J gene TRBJ2-7; 15 nucleotides line up with TRBD2. The CDR3 is made up of 17 amino acids. V was pared by 4 bases and J by 3 bases, with 7 bases of the junction left unmatched. CDR1 and CDR2 from the germline V gene are MDHEN and SYDVKM. In DNA, the CDR3 is TGTGCCAGCAGTTCACCCGGGACTAGCGGGAGGAGCTACGAGCAGTACTTC. Translating it yields CASSSPGTSGRSYEQYF. The whole variable domain, filled in from reference TRBV28 and TRBJ2-7, reads DVKVTQSSRYLVKRTGEKVFLECVQDMDHENMFWYRQDPGLGLRLIYFSYDVKMKEKGDIPEGYSVSREKKERFSLILESASTNQTSMYLCASSSPGTSGRSYEQYFGPGTRLTVT.

This clonotype was seen at least ten times. The V call is TRBV6-6, the J call TRBJ1-2; TRBD1 is a possible D gene (5 bases). The ends were cut back, 2 bases at V and 5 bases at J, with 9 bases in the middle. The CDR3 extends over 13 amino acids. Per germline, CDR1 MNHNY and CDR2 SVGAGI (reference sequence). In DNA form, the CDR3 reads TGTGCCAGCAGTTACAGCAGGGAGTATGGCTACACCTTC. This translates into CASSYSREYGYTF.

This clonotype was counted only a few times. This chain joins TRBV7-9 and TRBJ2-7; a weak D match, TRBD2 (5 bases). This CDR3 has 13 residues. V lost 6 bases and J lost 5, with 14 bases in between. Looked up from germline, CDR1 is SEHNR and CDR2 is FQNEAQ (reference sequence). DNA of the CDR3: TGTGCCAGCAGTCGAGTGTCTAGCAACGAGCAGTACTTC. Amino acids: CASSRVSSNEQYF.

The chain employs TRBV12-3 or TRBV12-4 and TRBJ2-1; D perhaps matches TRBD1 (6 bases). V was cut by 2 bases and J by 5 bases, with 10 bases left in between. The CDR3 runs 14 residues. CDR3 in amino acids: CASSLRDINNEQFF. Written as DNA, the CDR3 is TGTGCCAGCAGTTTACGGGACATAAACAATGAGCAGTTCTTC.

A few counts support this clonotype. This rearrangement joins TRBV2 to TRBJ1-4; no clear D gene. This CDR3 region has 15 residues. Per germline, CDR1 SNHLY and CDR2 FYNNEI. V was shortened by 7 bases and J by 1 base, with 13 bases between the two germline ends. The CDR3 nucleotides read TGTGCCAGCACGCCCTACGGGAGAACTAATGAAAAACTGTTTTTT. Translated: CASTPYGRTNEKLFF.